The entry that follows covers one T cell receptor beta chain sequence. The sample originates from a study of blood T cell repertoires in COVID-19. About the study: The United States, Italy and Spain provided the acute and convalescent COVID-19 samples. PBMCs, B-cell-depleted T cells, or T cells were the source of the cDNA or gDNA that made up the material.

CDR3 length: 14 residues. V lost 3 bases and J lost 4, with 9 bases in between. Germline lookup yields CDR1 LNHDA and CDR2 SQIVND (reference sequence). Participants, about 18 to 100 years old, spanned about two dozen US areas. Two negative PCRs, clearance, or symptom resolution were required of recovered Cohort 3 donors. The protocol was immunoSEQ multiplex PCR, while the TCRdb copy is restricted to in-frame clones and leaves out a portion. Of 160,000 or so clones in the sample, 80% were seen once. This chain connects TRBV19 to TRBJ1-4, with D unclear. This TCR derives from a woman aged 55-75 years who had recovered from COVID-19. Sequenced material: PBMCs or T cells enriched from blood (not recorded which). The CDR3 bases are TGTGCCAGTAGTATCCCCACGGGTAATGAAAAACTGTTTTTT. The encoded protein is CASSIPTGNEKLFF.